This is a list of T cell receptor beta chains from one sample in a study of blood T cell repertoires in COVID-19. The table came from immunoSEQ multiplex PCR; TCRdb's copy has only in-frame clones and leaves some out. The sample lists over 300,000 clones; about 89% were seen once. Sequencing was performed on peripheral blood. These receptors were obtained from a man aged 40-49 years with acute or convalescent COVID-19. CDR3s include the opening cysteine and the closing phenylalanine or tryptophan. The D gene is left open where the match is weak. The size field is filled for only some rows; it gives once, few, many or a size class.

>TRBJ1-1|TRBV20-1|NA|NA
CSARLDRAAFF
TGCAGTGCTAGGTTAGACAGAGCAGCTTTCTTT
>TRBJ2-1|TRBV30|NA|TRBD2
CAWGEASGGGYNEQFF
TGTGCCTGGGGGGAGGCTAGCGGGGGTGGGTACAATGAGCAGTTCTTC
>TRBJ2-1|TRBV7-9|many|TRBD2
CASSLALAGGYNEQFF
TGTGCCAGCAGCTTAGCTCTAGCGGGGGGGTACAATGAGCAGTTCTTC
>TRBJ1-4|TRBV27|NA|NA
CASSYAGQSEKLFF
TGTGCCAGCAGTTACGCGGGGCAGAGTGAAAAACTGTTTTTT
>TRBJ2-5|TRBV11-3|NA|NA
CASSRDRATQETQYF
TGTGCCAGCAGCCGAGACAGAGCCACCCAAGAGACCCAGTACTTC
>TRBJ2-1|TRBV4-1|NA|NA
CASSQEDLRGLYSPSGNEQFF
TGCGCCAGCAGCCAAGAAGACCTTCGAGGACTCTACTCTCCATCGGGCAATGAGCAGTTCTTC
>TRBJ1-5|TRBV4-3|NA|TRBD1
CASSLGTAPGQPQHF
TGCGCCAGCAGCTTAGGGACAGCCCCGGGCCAGCCCCAGCATTTT
>TRBJ1-6|TRBV6-6|NA|TRBD1
CASKSGGGHSPLHF
TGTGCCAGCAAATCAGGGGGTGGACATTCACCCCTCCACTTT
>TRBJ2-1|TRBV4-2|NA|TRBD2
CASSRQPGLGGYNEQFF
TGTGCCAGCAGCCGTCAACCGGGCCTCGGGGGGTACAATGAGCAGTTCTTC
>TRBJ2-2|TRBV27|NA|NA
CASSFLNTGELFF
TGTGCCAGCAGTTTCCTCAACACCGGGGAGCTGTTTTTT
>TRBJ2-2|TRBV12-5|few|NA
CASGLVRQSNTGELFF
TGTGCTAGTGGTTTGGTACGACAATCGAACACCGGGGAGCTGTTTTTT
>TRBJ2-3|TRBV3-1/TRBV3-2|NA|TRBD2
CASSPGTSGTDTQYF
TGTGCCAGCAGCCCCGGGACTAGCGGAACAGATACGCAGTATTTT
>TRBJ1-2|TRBV3-1/TRBV3-2|NA|TRBD1
CASSQLNRDRAPYGYTF
TGTGCCAGCAGCCAATTAAACCGGGACAGGGCTCCCTATGGCTACACCTTC
>TRBJ1-2|TRBV28|once|NA
CASSPKEPGAYSGGYTF
TGTGCCAGCAGTCCGAAGGAGCCAGGGGCATATTCCGGGGGCTACACCTTC
>TRBJ1-1|TRBV15|NA|NA
CATSRVVVGEAAFF
TGTGCCACCAGCAGGGTGGTGGTAGGGGAAGCGGCTTTCTTT
>TRBJ1-2|TRBV19|NA|NA
CASRDSKSNYGYTF
TGTGCCAGTAGGGACAGTAAATCTAACTATGGCTACACCTTC
>TRBJ2-2|TRBV29-1|NA|NA
CSVVFRQLNTGELFF
TGCAGCGTTGTATTTCGACAGCTGAACACCGGGGAGCTGTTTTTT
>TRBJ1-2|TRBV9|NA|NA
CASSPEVSYYGYTF
TGTGCCAGCAGCCCAGAGGTCAGCTACTATGGCTACACCTTC
>TRBJ2-3|TRBV14|once|NA
CASSHKFTDTQYF
TGTGCCAGCAGCCATAAATTCACAGATACGCAGTATTTT
>TRBJ2-1|TRBV7-2|NA|TRBD1
CASSQGAQGNEQFF
TGTGCCAGCAGCCAGGGGGCCCAGGGCAATGAGCAGTTCTTC
>TRBJ1-1|TRBV19|NA|TRBD1
CASSAPTGGSPLNTEAFF
TGTGCCAGTAGTGCGCCAACAGGGGGAAGTCCCTTGAACACTGAAGCTTTCTTT
>TRBJ2-2|TRBV6-1|NA|NA
CASSERQAEGGELFF
TGTGCCAGCAGTGAACGGCAGGCCGAGGGCGGGGAGCTGTTTTTT
>TRBJ1-5|TRBV28|NA|NA
CASSLTGDYQPQHF
TGTGCCAGCAGTTTGACAGGCGATTATCAGCCCCAGCATTTT
>TRBJ2-2|TRBV3-1/TRBV3-2|once|NA
CASSQLGLPPGELFF
TGTGCCAGCAGCCAACTTGGACTACCGCCCGGGGAGCTGTTTTTT
>TRBJ2-5|TRBV19|NA|NA
CASNPGASETQYF
TGTGCCAGTAACCCAGGGGCGTCCGAGACCCAGTACTTC
>TRBJ2-7|TRBV29-1|NA|TRBD1
CSITPGQRSYEQYF
TGCAGCATAACGCCGGGACAGAGATCCTACGAGCAGTACTTC
>TRBJ2-7|TRBV11-1|NA|NA
CASSINSYEQYF
TGTGCCAGCAGCATCAACTCCTACGAGCAGTACTTC
>TRBJ1-1|TRBV2|NA|TRBD1
CASTDRGQYTEAFF
TGTGCCAGCACCGACAGGGGGCAATACACTGAAGCTTTCTTT
>TRBJ2-1|TRBV7-9|once|NA
CASRARGDTEQFF
TGTGCCAGCAGGGCGAGAGGGGACACTGAGCAGTTCTTC
>TRBJ2-1|TRBV5-1|NA|TRBD1
CASSLQGDSLYNEQFF
TGCGCCAGCAGCTTACAGGGGGACAGTCTTTACAATGAGCAGTTCTTC
>TRBJ2-7|TRBV11-3|once|TRBD2
CASSPSGVGSYEQYF
TGTGCCAGCAGCCCGAGCGGGGTCGGATCCTACGAGCAGTACTTC
>TRBJ1-4|TRBV5-3|NA|TRBD1
CARPGGQGNEKLFF
TGTGCCAGACCCGGTGGACAGGGGAATGAAAAACTGTTTTTT
>TRBJ1-1|TRBV25-1|NA|NA
CASSGPRARGFF
TGTGCCAGCAGTGGCCCCCGGGCAAGGGGTTTCTTT
>TRBJ2-5|TRBV30|NA|NA
CAWSEETQYF
TGTGCCTGGTCGGAAGAGACCCAGTACTTC
>TRBJ1-2|TRBV19|NA|NA
CASSIRGTNYGYTF
TGTGCCAGTAGTATACGCGGGACTAACTATGGCTACACCTTC
>TRBJ2-5|TRBV19|NA|NA
CASSAGTLQETQYF
TGTGCCAGTAGCGCAGGGACTTTGCAAGAGACCCAGTACTTC
>TRBJ2-1|TRBV15|NA|TRBD1
CATSLTRGNPNEQFF
TGTGCCACCAGCCTTACCAGGGGGAATCCCAATGAGCAGTTCTTC
>TRBJ1-2|TRBV2|once|TRBD1
CASSALIGTANYGYTF
TGTGCCAGCAGTGCGTTAATCGGGACAGCTAACTATGGCTACACCTTC
>TRBJ2-7|TRBV9|NA|TRBD1
CASSPQGRGYEQYF
TGTGCCAGCAGCCCCCAGGGCAGGGGGTACGAGCAGTACTTC
>TRBJ1-6|TRBV6-4|NA|NA
CASRRESSYNSPLHF
TGTGCCAGTCGCCGGGAAAGCTCCTATAATTCACCCCTCCACTTT
>TRBJ2-7|TRBV7-8|NA|NA
CASSLVTAPWEQYF
TGTGCCAGCAGCTTAGTAACAGCCCCCTGGGAGCAGTACTTC
>TRBJ2-2|TRBV5-1|once|TRBD1
CASSDRTGPGELFF
TGCGCCAGCAGCGACCGGACAGGGCCCGGGGAGCTGTTTTTT